This entry is about one T cell receptor beta chain. Germline V gene lookup returns CDR1 SGDLS and CDR2 YYNGEE. This CDR3 comprises 17 residues. V dropped 0 bases and J dropped 6 bases, with 18 bases sitting between them. These data come from a study of cytomegalovirus exposure and HLA in healthy donors. PCR primers comprised 60 Vbeta and 13 Jbeta primers. Produced via immunoSEQ multiplex PCR; TCRdb's table is partial and in-frame only. The sample records about 94,000 clones, about three quarters being singletons. The receptor's source is a man aged 40-49 years in good health and CMV-seropositive. Sequencing input: PBMCs. The genes are TRBV9 and TRBJ1-4; D unclear. As DNA, the CDR3 is TGTGCCAGCAGCGTAGGCAGGTCCCAAACCCTCTATGAAAAACTGTTTTTT. Its protein is CASSVGRSQTLYEKLFF.